This T cell receptor (beta chain) is from a study of blood T cells in healthy people across ages. In this sample, this clonotype turned up a few times. Its target is not known. Study-level findings and limits: Roughly linear age-related decline in beta diversity appeared, significant by age approximately 40.

The people who gave samples were healthy Caucasians from Russia, aged roughly 6 to 95. In each sample, at least 6.5 million PBMCs were isolated. Through a sample-barcoded 5' primer and a J-beta primer mix, a second PCR was run for roughly 6 to 12 cycles. TCRdb used MiXCR to reprocess the 5' RACE reads, holding one entry per CDR3 protein. The sample has 1.5 million or so distinct CDR3 sequences, approximately 42% seen once. Trimming stripped 0 bases from V and 9 bases from J, with 9 bases between. Looked up from germline, CDR1 is SGHAT and CDR2 is FQNNGV. This CDR3 is built from 13 residues. The TCR comes from a woman aged 18-30 years in good health. Specimen: blood. This chain links TRBV11-2 with TRBJ2-1; D perhaps matches TRBD2 (5 bases). The CDR3 loop reads CASSLDRRGEQFF. CDR3 DNA: TGTGCCAGCAGCTTAGATCGTCGGGGTGAGCAGTTCTTC.